The 15 T cell receptor beta chains listed next were all sequenced from one sample in a study of monozygotic twins with inflammatory bowel disease. TCRdb reprocessed the 5' RACE reads, keeping one entry per CDR3 protein, no DNA. The sample data list approximately 160,000 distinct CDR3 sequences. What was sequenced was blood. The source of these receptors is a human donor with ulcerative colitis or Crohn's disease, or a healthy co-twin of an affected twin (not recorded which).

The chain joins TRBV4-3 to TRBJ1-2; no DNA is available, so the TRBD1 call from TCRdb remains unchecked. CDR3 length equals 14 residues. Germline CDR1 reads LGHNA; CDR2 reads YSLEER. CDR3 in amino acids: CASSQDPVGYGYTF.

This rearrangement joins TRBV5-1 to TRBJ1-1. This CDR3 comprises 12 residues. CDR1 and CDR2 (germline): SGHRS, YFSETQ. CDR3 residues: CASSSKDHEAFF.

The CDR3 region is CASRDIFNEQYF. The chain recombines TRBV6-1 with TRBJ2-7. The CDR3 is 12 amino acids. In germline, CDR1 is MNHNS, CDR2 SASEGT.

The chain joins TRBV6-5 to TRBJ1-2; TCRdb proposes TRBD1, but this gene call is untestable without DNA. There are 15 residues in the CDR3. CDR1 and CDR2 (germline): MNHEY, SVGAGI. CDR3 sequence reads: CASSYIGSSGYGYTF.

This rearrangement joins TRBV6-5 to TRBJ1-1; TCRdb's D call, TRBD1, is unchecked because there is no DNA. Germline CDR1 and CDR2: MNHEY and SVGAGI. The CDR3 is 16 amino acids. The CDR3 loop is CASSYGTGALNTEAFF.

The rearrangement uses TRBV28 and TRBJ2-7. Per the germline V gene, CDR1 is MDHEN and CDR2 is SYDVKM. The CDR3 is 12 residues long. The CDR3 loop reads CASSLGPNEQYF.

CDR3 residues: CSAGLITVSYNEQFF. V is TRBV20-1 and J is TRBJ2-1; TCRdb's D call, TRBD2, is unchecked because there is no DNA. The CDR3 runs to 15 residues. Germline lookup yields CDR1 DFQATT and CDR2 SNEGSKA (reference sequence).

V is TRBV3-1 and J is TRBJ1-2; as DNA is missing, the TRBD1 call by TCRdb cannot be tested. CDR3 size: 13 residues. Germline V gives CDR1 LGHDT, CDR2 YNNKEL (reference sequence). The CDR3 reads CASSLQGAGGYTF.

V gene TRBV7-2 combines with J gene TRBJ2-1; absent DNA, TCRdb's TRBD2 call cannot be checked. Germline V gene data show CDR1 as SGHTA and CDR2 as FQGNSA. This CDR3 region has 15 residues. The CDR3 sequence: CASSLVAGTYNEQFF.

Here the CDR3 reads CSATSTGANVLTF. The chain uses TRBV20-1 and TRBJ2-6. CDR3 length equals 13 residues. Germline V gene data show CDR1 as DFQATT and CDR2 as SNEGSKA (reference sequence).

V gene TRBV5-1 combines with J gene TRBJ2-1; the TRBD2 assignment by TCRdb is unverifiable without DNA. The CDR3 length is 15 residues. CDR1 and CDR2 (germline): SGHRS, YFSETQ. This chain's CDR3 is CASSEGLSGVSEQFF. Combining the CDR3 with reference TRBV5-1 and TRBJ2-1 gives the whole variable domain KAGVTQTPRYLIKTRGQQVTLSCSPISGHRSVSWYQQTPGQGLQFLFEYFSETQRNKGNFPGRFSGRQFSNSRSEMNVSTLELGDSALYLCASSEGLSGVSEQFFGPGTRLTVL.

This sequence joins TRBV29-1 and TRBJ1-4. Germline V lookup: CDR1 SQVTM, CDR2 ANQGSEA. The CDR3 loop spans 13 amino acids. CDR3 in amino acids: CSVGRQANEELFF.

This chain uses TRBV6-4 with TRBJ2-2; lacking DNA, the TRBD2 call made by TCRdb goes unchecked. This CDR3 region has 17 residues. Germline lookup yields CDR1 MRHNA and CDR2 SNTAGT. The CDR3 region is CASRLGANGGGLGELFF.

This sequence joins TRBV7-9 and TRBJ2-3. The CDR3 contains 15 residues. From germline, CDR1 is SEHNR and CDR2 FQNEAQ (reference sequence). CDR3 in amino acids: CASSLAGVSADTQYF.

This rearrangement joins TRBV5-6 to TRBJ2-7. The germline gives CDR1 SGHDT, CDR2 YYEEEE. This CDR3 is 14 amino acids long. CDR3 residues: CASSLAGTRYEQYF.